The 7 T cell receptor beta chains listed next were all sequenced from one sample in a study of T-cell memory formation after mild COVID-19. Using its own MiXCR run on the 5' RACE reads, TCRdb lists one record per CDR3 protein. The table shows about 200,000 distinct CDR3 sequences, with about 16% occurring only once. The sequenced sample was PBMCs or a T cell subset sorted from them (not recorded which). The receptors here all came from an adult woman who had mild COVID-19 (a few samples of this study predate the infection). Cell type and time point are not known.

This clonotype was picked up a small number of times. The gene calls are TRBV9 and TRBJ2-7, with D hard to call. Germline loops: CDR1 SGDLS, CDR2 YYNGEE. V was clipped by 3 bases and J by 2 bases, with 12 bases between them. The CDR3 covers 14 residues. The CDR3 nucleotides are TGTGCCAGCAGCGCTTTCGAAGCCGCCTACGAGCAGTACTTC. This encodes CASSAFEAAYEQYF.

The chain recombines TRBV5-6 with TRBJ2-5, with 7 bases fitting TRBD1. The V segment lost 4 bases and the J segment 2 bases; nucleotides outside the gene matches: 8. CDR3 length: 15 residues. Looked up from germline, CDR1 is SGHDT and CDR2 is YYEEEE. CDR3 loop: CASSIRQGTQETQYF. The CDR3 region has the DNA TGTGCCAGCAGCATCAGACAGGGCACTCAAGAGACCCAGTACTTC.

This clonotype turned up a few times. The rearrangement uses TRBV12-3 or TRBV12-4 and TRBJ1-1, with D possibly being TRBD1 (6 bases). The ends were cut back, 5 bases at V and 1 base at J, with 11 bases in the middle. The length of the CDR3 is 14 residues. This CDR3 is CASSPTGKNTEAFF. For the CDR3, the DNA is TGTGCCAGCAGTCCAACAGGGAAGAACACTGAAGCTTTCTTT.

This clonotype was observed a handful of times. The CDR3 nucleotides are TGCGCCAGCAGCTTGCTTACAAGAGGTGCCATGAACACTGAAGCTTTCTTT. It specifies CASSLLTRGAMNTEAFF. The chain recombines TRBV5-1 with TRBJ1-1; D unclear. The CDR3 is 17 amino acids. Germline V gene data show CDR1 as SGHRS and CDR2 as YFSETQ. Trimming left V 1 base short and J 0 bases short, with 16 bases between.

The chain carries TRBV11-2 and TRBJ2-3, with D uncertain. Per germline, CDR1 SGHAT and CDR2 FQNNGV. V was shortened by 2 bases and J by 4 bases, with 7 bases between the two germline ends. The CDR3 consists of 13 residues. This CDR3 is CASSLWLSDTQYF. CDR3 bases: TGTGCCAGCAGCTTATGGCTCTCAGATACGCAGTATTTT.

The chain employs TRBV18 and TRBJ2-2; D perhaps matches TRBD1 (5 bases). CDR1 KGHSH and CDR2 LQKENI come from the germline V gene. Trimming stripped 6 bases from V and 5 bases from J, with 16 bases between. The CDR3 consists of 15 residues. The CDR3 reads CASSTVQIGTGELFF. CDR3 DNA: TGTGCCAGCTCGACAGTTCAAATTGGTACCGGGGAGCTGTTTTTT.

This clonotype was seen only a few times. In nucleotides, the CDR3 is TGTGCCAGCAGTTTGATAGCGGGGGTGACCTACGAGCAGTACTTC. This gives the protein CASSLIAGVTYEQYF. The rearrangement links TRBV12-3 or TRBV12-4 to TRBJ2-7; 9 bases match TRBD2. This CDR3 has 15 residues. Trimming took 3 bases from V and 2 from J; bases not matched to a gene: 5.